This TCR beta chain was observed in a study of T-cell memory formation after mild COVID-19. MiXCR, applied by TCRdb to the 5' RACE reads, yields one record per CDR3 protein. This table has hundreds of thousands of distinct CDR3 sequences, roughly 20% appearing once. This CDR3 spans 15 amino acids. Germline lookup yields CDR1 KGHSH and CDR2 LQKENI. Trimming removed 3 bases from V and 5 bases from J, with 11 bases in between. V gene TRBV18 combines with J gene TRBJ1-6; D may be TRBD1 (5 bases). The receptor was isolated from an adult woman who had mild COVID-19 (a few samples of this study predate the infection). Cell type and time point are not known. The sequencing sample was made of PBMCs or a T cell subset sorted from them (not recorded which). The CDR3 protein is CASSPAGRNNSPLHF. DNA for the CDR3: TGTGCCAGCTCACCGGCGGGACGGAATAATTCACCCCTCCACTTT.